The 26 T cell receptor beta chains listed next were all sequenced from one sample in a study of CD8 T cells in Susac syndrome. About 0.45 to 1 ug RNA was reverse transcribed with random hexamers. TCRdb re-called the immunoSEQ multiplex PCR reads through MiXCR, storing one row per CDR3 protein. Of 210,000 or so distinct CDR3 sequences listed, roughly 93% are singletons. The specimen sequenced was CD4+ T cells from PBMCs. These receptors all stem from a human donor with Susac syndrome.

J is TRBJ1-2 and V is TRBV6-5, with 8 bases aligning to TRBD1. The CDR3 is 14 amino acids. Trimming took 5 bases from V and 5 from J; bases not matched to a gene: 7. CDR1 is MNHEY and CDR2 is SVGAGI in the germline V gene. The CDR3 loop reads CASSTDRGGYGYTF. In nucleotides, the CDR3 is TGTGCCAGCAGTACCGACAGGGGAGGATATGGCTACACCTTC.

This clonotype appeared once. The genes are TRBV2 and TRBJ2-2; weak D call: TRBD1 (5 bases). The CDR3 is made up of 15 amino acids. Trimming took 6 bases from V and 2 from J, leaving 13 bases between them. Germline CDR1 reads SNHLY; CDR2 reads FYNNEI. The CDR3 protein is CASRSGRANTGELFF. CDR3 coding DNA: TGTGCCAGCAGGTCAGGCAGGGCCAACACCGGGGAGCTGTTTTTT. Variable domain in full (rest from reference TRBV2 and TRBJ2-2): EPEVTQTPSHQVTQMGQEVILRCVPISNHLYFYWYRQILGQKVEFLVSFYNNEISEKSEIFDDQFSVERPDGSNFTLKIRSTKLEDSAMYFCASRSGRANTGELFFGEGSRLTVL.

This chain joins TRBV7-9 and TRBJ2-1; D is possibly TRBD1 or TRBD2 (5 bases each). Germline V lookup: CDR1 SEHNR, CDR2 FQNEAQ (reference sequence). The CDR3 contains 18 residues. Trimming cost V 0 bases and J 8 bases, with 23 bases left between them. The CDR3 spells CASSLARGSGRESDEQFF. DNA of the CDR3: TGTGCCAGCAGCTTAGCGCGCGGATCAGGGAGAGAGTCCGATGAGCAGTTCTTC.

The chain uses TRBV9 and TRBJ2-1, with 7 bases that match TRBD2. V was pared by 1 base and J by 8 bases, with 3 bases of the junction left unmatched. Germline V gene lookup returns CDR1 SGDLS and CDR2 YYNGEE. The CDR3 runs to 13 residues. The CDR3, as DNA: TGTGCCAGCAGCGTACGGGGGGTGGATGAGCAGTTCTTC. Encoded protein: CASSVRGVDEQFF. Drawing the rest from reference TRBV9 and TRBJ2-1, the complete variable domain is DSGVTQTPKHLITATGQRVTLRCSPRSGDLSVYWYQQSLDQGLQFLIQYYNGEERAKGNILERFSAQQFPDLHSELNLSSLELGDSALYFCASSVRGVDEQFFGPGTRLTVL.

The DNA for the CDR3 is TGTGCCAGCAGCCGGGACCAGGGCTACACCTTC. Residues: CASSRDQGYTF. The chain joins TRBV3-1 to TRBJ1-2, with D perhaps matching TRBD1 (5 bases). Trimming stripped 4 bases from V and 8 bases from J, with 8 bases between. The CDR3 has 11 amino acids. The germline gives CDR1 LGHDT, CDR2 YNNKEL (reference sequence).

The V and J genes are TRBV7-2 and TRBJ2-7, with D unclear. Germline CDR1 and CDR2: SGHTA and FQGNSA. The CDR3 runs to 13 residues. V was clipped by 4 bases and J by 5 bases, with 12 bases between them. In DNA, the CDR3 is TGTGCCAGCAGCTCCTTTCTCATGGACGAGCAGTACTTC. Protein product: CASSSFLMDEQYF.

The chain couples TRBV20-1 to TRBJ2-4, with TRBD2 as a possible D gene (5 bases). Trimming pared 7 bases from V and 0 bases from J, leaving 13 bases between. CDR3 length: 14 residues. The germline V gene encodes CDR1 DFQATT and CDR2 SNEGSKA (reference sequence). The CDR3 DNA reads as TGCAGTGGAGGGCGGCCCGGAGCCAAAAACATTCAGTACTTC. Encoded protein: CSGGRPGAKNIQYF.

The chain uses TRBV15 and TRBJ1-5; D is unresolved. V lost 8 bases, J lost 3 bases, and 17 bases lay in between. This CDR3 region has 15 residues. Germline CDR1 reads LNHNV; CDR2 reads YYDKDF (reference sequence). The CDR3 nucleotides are TGTGCCACCCAAGAAGTCACCAGCCTCAATCAGCCCCAGCATTTT. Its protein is CATQEVTSLNQPQHF.

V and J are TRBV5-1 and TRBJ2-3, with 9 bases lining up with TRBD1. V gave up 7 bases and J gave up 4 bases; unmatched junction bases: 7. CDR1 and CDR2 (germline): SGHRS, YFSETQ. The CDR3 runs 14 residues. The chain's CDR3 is CASARDRAADTQYF. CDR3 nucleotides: TGCGCCAGCGCCCGGGACAGGGCGGCAGATACGCAGTATTTT.

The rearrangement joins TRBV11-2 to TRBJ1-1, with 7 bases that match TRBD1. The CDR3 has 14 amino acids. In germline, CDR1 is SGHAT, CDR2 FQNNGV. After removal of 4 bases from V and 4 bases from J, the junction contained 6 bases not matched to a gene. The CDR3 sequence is CASSSRQGGTEAFF. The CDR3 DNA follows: TGTGCCAGCAGCTCACGACAGGGCGGCACTGAAGCTTTCTTT.

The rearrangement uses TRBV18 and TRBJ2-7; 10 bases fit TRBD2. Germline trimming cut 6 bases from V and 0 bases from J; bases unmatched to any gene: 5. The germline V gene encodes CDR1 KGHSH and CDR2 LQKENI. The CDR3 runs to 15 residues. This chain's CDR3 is CASSSTSGVSYEQYF. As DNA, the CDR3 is TGTGCCAGCTCGTCCACTAGCGGGGTCTCCTACGAGCAGTACTTC.

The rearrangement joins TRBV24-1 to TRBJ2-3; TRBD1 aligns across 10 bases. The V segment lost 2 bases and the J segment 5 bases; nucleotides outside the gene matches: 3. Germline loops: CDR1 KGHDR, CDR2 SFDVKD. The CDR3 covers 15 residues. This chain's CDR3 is CATSDWTGGLDTQYF. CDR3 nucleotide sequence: TGTGCCACCAGTGATTGGACAGGGGGTTTAGATACGCAGTATTTT.

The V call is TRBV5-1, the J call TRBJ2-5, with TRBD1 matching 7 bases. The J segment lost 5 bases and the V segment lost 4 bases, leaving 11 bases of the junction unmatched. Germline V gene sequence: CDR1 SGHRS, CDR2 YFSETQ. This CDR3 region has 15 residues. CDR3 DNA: TGCGCCAGCAGCCCGATACAGGGGCAAGGGGAGACCCAGTACTTC. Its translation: CASSPIQGQGETQYF.

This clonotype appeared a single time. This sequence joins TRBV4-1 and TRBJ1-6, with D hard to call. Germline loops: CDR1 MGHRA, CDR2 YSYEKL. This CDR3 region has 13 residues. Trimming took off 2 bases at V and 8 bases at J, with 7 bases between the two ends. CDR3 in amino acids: CASSQLLHSPLHF. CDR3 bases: TGCGCCAGCAGCCAACTTTTGCATTCACCCCTCCACTTT.

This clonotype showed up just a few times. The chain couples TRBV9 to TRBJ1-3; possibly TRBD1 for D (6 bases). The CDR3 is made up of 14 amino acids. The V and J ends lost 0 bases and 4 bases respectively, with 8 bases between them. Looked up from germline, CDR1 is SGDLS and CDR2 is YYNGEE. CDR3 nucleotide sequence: TGTGCCAGCAGCGTAGAGGGGGTAGGAAACACCATATATTTT. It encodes CASSVEGVGNTIYF.

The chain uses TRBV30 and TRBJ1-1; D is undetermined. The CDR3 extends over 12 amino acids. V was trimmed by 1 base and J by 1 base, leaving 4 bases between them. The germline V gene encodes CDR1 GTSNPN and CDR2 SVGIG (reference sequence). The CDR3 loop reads CAWSGGNTEAFF. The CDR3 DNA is TGTGCCTGGAGTGGTGGGAACACTGAAGCTTTCTTT.

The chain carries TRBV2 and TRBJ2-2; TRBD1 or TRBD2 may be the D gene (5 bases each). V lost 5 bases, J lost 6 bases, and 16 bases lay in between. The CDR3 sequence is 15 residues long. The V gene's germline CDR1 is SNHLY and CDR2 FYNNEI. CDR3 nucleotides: TGTGCCAGCAGTCCGGCAGGGACCGTTGCCGGGGAGCTGTTTTTT. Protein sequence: CASSPAGTVAGELFF.

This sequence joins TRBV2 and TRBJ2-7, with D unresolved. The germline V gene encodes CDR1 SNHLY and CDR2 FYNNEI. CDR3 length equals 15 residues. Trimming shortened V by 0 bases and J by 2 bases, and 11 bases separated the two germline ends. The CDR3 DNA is TGTGCCAGCAGTGAAGCTGACGCGTCAGCCTACGAGCAGTACTTC. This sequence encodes CASSEADASAYEQYF.

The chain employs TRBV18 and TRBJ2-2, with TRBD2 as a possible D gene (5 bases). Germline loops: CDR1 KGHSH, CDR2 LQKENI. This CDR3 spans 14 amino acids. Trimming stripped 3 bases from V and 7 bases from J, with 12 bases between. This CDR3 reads CASSPDGRGGELFF. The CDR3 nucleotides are TGTGCCAGCTCACCGGATGGACGGGGCGGGGAGCTGTTTTTT.

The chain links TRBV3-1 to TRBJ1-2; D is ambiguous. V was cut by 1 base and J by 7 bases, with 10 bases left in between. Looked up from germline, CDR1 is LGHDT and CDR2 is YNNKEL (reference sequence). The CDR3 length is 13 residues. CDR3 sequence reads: CASSQVMESGYTF. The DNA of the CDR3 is TGTGCCAGCAGCCAAGTTATGGAAAGTGGCTACACCTTC.

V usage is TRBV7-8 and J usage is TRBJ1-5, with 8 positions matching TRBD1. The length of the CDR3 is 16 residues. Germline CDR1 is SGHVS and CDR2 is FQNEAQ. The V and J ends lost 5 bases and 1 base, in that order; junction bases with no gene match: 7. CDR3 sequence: CASSLDRAWSNQPQHF. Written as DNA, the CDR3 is TGTGCCAGCAGCCTGGACAGGGCATGGAGCAATCAGCCCCAGCATTTT.

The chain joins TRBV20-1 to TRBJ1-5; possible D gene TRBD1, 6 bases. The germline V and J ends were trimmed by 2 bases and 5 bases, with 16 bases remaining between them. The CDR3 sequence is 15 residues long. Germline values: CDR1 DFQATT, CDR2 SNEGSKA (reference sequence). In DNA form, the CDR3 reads TGCAGTGCTAGAAGCCGGGACACGGGGTATCAGCCCCAGCATTTT. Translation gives CSARSRDTGYQPQHF.

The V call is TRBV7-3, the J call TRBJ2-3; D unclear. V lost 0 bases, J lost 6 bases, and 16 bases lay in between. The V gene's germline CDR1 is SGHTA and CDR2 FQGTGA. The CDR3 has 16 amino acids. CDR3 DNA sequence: TGTGCCAGCAGCTTAACTGTGGCAGGCGGTCCGGATACGCAGTATTTT. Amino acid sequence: CASSLTVAGGPDTQYF.

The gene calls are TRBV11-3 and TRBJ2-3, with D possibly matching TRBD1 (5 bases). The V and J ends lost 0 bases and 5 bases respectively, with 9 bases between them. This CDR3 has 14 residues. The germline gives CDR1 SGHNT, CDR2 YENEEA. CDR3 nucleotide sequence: TGTGCCAGCAGCTTAGATATTCAGGGAGATACGCAGTATTTT. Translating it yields CASSLDIQGDTQYF.

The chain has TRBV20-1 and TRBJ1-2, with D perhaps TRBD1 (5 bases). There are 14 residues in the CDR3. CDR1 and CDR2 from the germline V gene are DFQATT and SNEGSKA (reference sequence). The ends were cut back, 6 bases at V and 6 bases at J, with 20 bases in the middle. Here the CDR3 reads CSAGALGQADGYTF. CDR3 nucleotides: TGCAGTGCCGGGGCCCTCGGACAAGCTGATGGCTACACCTTC.

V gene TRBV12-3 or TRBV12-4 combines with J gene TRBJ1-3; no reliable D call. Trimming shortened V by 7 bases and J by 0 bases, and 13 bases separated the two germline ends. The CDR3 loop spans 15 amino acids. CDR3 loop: CASTPPGSSGNTIYF. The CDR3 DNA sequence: TGTGCCAGCACCCCCCCCGGCAGCTCTGGAAACACCATATATTTT.